The 12 T cell receptor beta chains in this list originate from one sample, sequenced in a study of T cells in women clearing cervical HPV infection. Clones were sequenced by immunoSEQ multiplex PCR, and TCRdb holds only the in-frame ones, with some missing. This repertoire comprises tens of thousands of clones; its ten largest clones make up under 7%. The sequenced sample was blood buffy coat. The receptors come from a woman aged 18 to 75 with a cervical HPV16 infection that either progressed to CIN3+ or cleared (not recorded which).

A remark on this clone: The CDR3 end lies 3 residues beyond the end of the read and is filled in from the germline J gene. This chain joins TRBV19 and TRBJ1-2; D is perhaps TRBD1 (6 bases). From germline, CDR1 is LNHDA and CDR2 SQIVND (reference sequence). Trimming took off 4 bases at V and 5 bases at J, with 23 bases between the two ends. The CDR3 runs 17 residues. CDR3 DNA, as far as it was read: TGTGCCAGTAGTACCCACCCCGGATGGACAGAAGCTTATGGC. Amino acid sequence: CASSTHPGWTEAYG. The complete CDR3 sequence is CASSTHPGWTEAYGYTF.

With regard to this clone: The missing CDR3 end, 3 residues past where the read stops, is filled in from the germline J gene. J is TRBJ2-4 and V is TRBV6-2 or TRBV6-3; 8 nucleotides agree with TRBD1. This CDR3 is 15 amino acids long. From germline, CDR1 is MNHEY and CDR2 SVGEGT. The chain's CDR3 is CASSYGQGGGYGQYF. CDR3 bases read: TGTGCCAGCAGTTACGGACAGGGCGGCGGCTATGGT.

The covered CDR3 bases are TGTGCCAGCAGTTACTCGTTCATTTACAATGAG. This gives the protein CASSYSFIYNE. The CDR3 in full is CASSYSFIYNEQFF. The J gene is TRBJ2-1, the V gene TRBV6-2 or TRBV6-3; no definite D call. The CDR3 end is not reached by the read, which stops 3 residues before it; the germline J gene fills it in. CDR1 and CDR2 (germline): MNHEY, SVGEGT. This CDR3 contains 14 residues. V lost 0 bases, J lost 4 bases, and 7 bases lay in between.

With regard to this clone: The CDR3 end is not reached by the read, which stops 3 residues before it; the germline J gene fills it in. The V and J genes are TRBV28 and TRBJ2-7, with D tentatively TRBD1 (6 bases). CDR1 and CDR2 (germline): MDHEN, SYDVKM. V lost 2 bases to trimming and J lost 0 bases, with 20 bases between them. CDR3 length equals 18 residues. The sequenced part of the CDR3 DNA is TGTGCCAGCAGTTTAGGGGTTATATACAGGGTCAGCTCCTACGAG. Translating it yields CASSLGVIYRVSSYE. The CDR3 reads in full as CASSLGVIYRVSSYEQYF.

To note about this clone: The read ends 3 residues shy of where the CDR3 ends; the end is completed using the germline J gene. V usage is TRBV19 and J usage is TRBJ2-1; weak D call: TRBD2 (6 bases). The CDR3 contains 19 residues. Germline V CDR1 and CDR2: LNHDA, SQIVND (reference sequence). V lost 0 bases to trimming and J lost 8 bases, with 26 bases between them. The CDR3 region is CASSIDRRLDHGLRDEQFF. CDR3 bases read: TGTGCCAGTAGTATAGATCGAAGACTAGACCACGGCCTTCGCGATGAG.

With regard to this clone: The read ends 3 residues early relative to the CDR3; the germline J gene fills the gap. The same CDR3 is also encoded by other DNA sequences in this sample. The rearrangement joins TRBV19 to TRBJ2-2, with 8 positions matching TRBD1. The V gene's germline CDR1 is LNHDA and CDR2 SQIVND (reference sequence). The length of the CDR3 is 14 residues. The CDR3 bases that were read are TGTGCCAGTAGTATTGGGACAGGCCCTGAAAAG. Translating gives CASSIGTGPEK. The CDR3 as a whole reads CASSIGTGPEKLFF.

With regard to this clone: The read halts 3 residues ahead of the CDR3 end, with the missing end drawn from the germline J gene. The chain couples TRBV7-9 to TRBJ2-4; D call uncertain. In germline, CDR1 is SEHNR, CDR2 FQNEAQ (reference sequence). The CDR3 length is 14 residues. The DNA read from the CDR3 is TGTGCCAGCAGCTTAGCGAGAAAAAACTATGGT. Residues: CASSLARKNYG. The complete CDR3 sequence is CASSLARKNYGQYF. Filled out from reference TRBV7-9 and TRBJ2-4, the complete variable domain reads DTGVSQNPRHKITKRGQNVTFRCDPISEHNRLYWYRQTLGQGPEFLTYFQNEAQLEKSRLLSDRFSAERPKGSFSTLEIQRTEQGDSAMYLCASSLARKNYGQYFGAGTRLSVL.

Note on this clone: Read sequence stops 3 residues before the CDR3 end, and the germline J gene provides the missing end. The chain links TRBV5-4 to TRBJ2-7, with no clear D. Germline CDR1 and CDR2: SGHNT and YYREEE (reference sequence). The CDR3 is 13 amino acids. V was shortened by 2 bases and J by 4 bases, with 10 bases between the two germline ends. The CDR3 sequence: CASSLSGFYEQYF. CDR3 DNA, as far as it was read: TGTGCCAGCAGCTTATCCGGGTTTTACGAG.

On this clone itself: The CDR3 extends 3 residues past the end of the read, so its final part is completed from the germline J gene. This sequence joins TRBV30 and TRBJ1-6; TRBD1 is a possible D gene (5 bases). Trimming shortened V by 0 bases and J by 0 bases, and 12 bases separated the two germline ends. The CDR3 spans 17 residues. The germline CDR1 and CDR2 sequences are GTSNPN and SVGIG (reference sequence). Here the CDR3 reads CAWSVSGASSYNSPLHF. The sequenced CDR3 bases are TGTGCCTGGAGTGTATCTGGGGCGAGCTCCTATAATTCACCC.

To note about this clone: The read comes to an end 3 residues before the CDR3 does, leaving the germline J gene to fill in the end. This sequence joins TRBV15 and TRBJ1-4, with 9 bases matching TRBD1. The ends lost 6 bases at V and 5 bases at J; junction bases unmatched: 7. The CDR3 runs to 15 residues. CDR1 is LNHNV and CDR2 is YYDKDF in the germline V gene (reference sequence). The CDR3 DNA, read in part, is TGTGCCACCAGTCTCCGACAGGGGGGGAATGAAAAA. It translates to CATSLRQGGNEK. The CDR3, in full, reads CATSLRQGGNEKLFF.

Notes on this clone: The read ends 3 residues shy of where the CDR3 ends; the end is completed using the germline J gene. The chain links TRBV7-3 to TRBJ1-1, with D tentatively TRBD1 (6 bases). The CDR3 has 13 amino acids. Germline V lookup: CDR1 SGHTA, CDR2 FQGTGA. The germline V and J ends were trimmed by 3 bases and 4 bases, with 9 bases remaining between them. The CDR3 here is CASSLGGLTEAFF. The CDR3 bases that were read are TGTGCCAGCAGCTTGGGGGGGCTCACTGAA. The full variable domain, completed using reference TRBV7-3 and TRBJ1-1, is GAGVSQTPSNKVTEKGKYVELRCDPISGHTALYWYRQSLGQGPEFLIYFQGTGAADDSGLPNDRFFAVRPEGSVSTLKIQRTERGDSAVYLCASSLGGLTEAFFGQGTRLTVV.

About this clone itself: The CDR3 extends 3 residues past the end of the read, so its final part is completed from the germline J gene. The chain has TRBV5-6 and TRBJ2-1, with 7 positions matching TRBD1. V was pared by 3 bases and J by 6 bases, with 3 bases of the junction left unmatched. This CDR3 has 13 amino acids. In germline, CDR1 is SGHDT, CDR2 YYEEEE. The CDR3 loop reads CASSWGTVNEQFF. CDR3 bases read: TGTGCCAGCAGCTGGGGGACAGTCAATGAG.